This T cell receptor (beta chain) comes out of a study of CD8+ T cells in alopecia areata. RNA extraction was followed by reverse transcription into cDNA, which acted as the sequencing template. Using immunoSEQ multiplex PCR, the repertoire was profiled, and TCRdb retains in-frame clones only, with some absent. The table records 110,000 to 150,000 clones, roughly 64% of them present only once. The study team obtained lesional scalp punch biopsies and peripheral blood from alopecia areata patients. The CDR3 consists of 13 residues. Germline assignment: CDR1 MGHRA and CDR2 YSYEKL. Trimming stripped 1 base from V and 5 bases from J, with 8 bases between.

Sequencing used CD4+ T cells sorted from blood, obtained at week 0. The sequence was obtained from a human donor with alopecia areata. V gene TRBV4-1 combines with J gene TRBJ2-5; D is uncertain. The CDR3: CASSQARSETQYF. The CDR3 nucleotides are TGCGCCAGCAGCCAAGCCCGATCGGAGACCCAGTACTTC.